This TCR beta chain was obtained from a study of T-cell reconstitution after alpha-beta-depleted transplantation in children. There are many counts of this clonotype. The TCRbeta library was prepared with unique molecular identifiers. Using its own MiXCR run on the PCR reads, TCRdb lists one record per CDR3 protein. This sample has fewer than 700,000 distinct CDR3 sequences, with roughly 23% found just once. The CDR3 is 16 amino acids. Trimming removed 0 bases at V and 6 bases at J, with 14 bases between. Germline V gene sequence: CDR1 LGHNA, CDR2 YSLEER. The starting material was PBMCs, mostly from graft donor cells, obtained 360 days after TCRalphabeta/CD19-depleted stem cell transplant. J is TRBJ2-2 and V is TRBV4-3; a possible D gene is TRBD2 (5 bases). The sequence was collected from a boy under two years old who had a stem cell transplant for acute myeloid leukemia, so the T cells may come from the graft donor. The CDR3 sequence: CASSQDSGEPAGELFF. The CDR3 region has the DNA TGCGCCAGCAGCCAAGATTCTGGGGAGCCCGCCGGGGAGCTGTTTTTT.